This T cell receptor beta chain stems from a study of cytomegalovirus exposure and HLA in healthy donors. The CDR3 length is 17 residues. Trimming took 4 bases from V and 9 from J, leaving 28 bases between them. Germline assignment: CDR1 SGHDT and CDR2 YYEEEE. Study results and limitations: In terms of immune exposure information, only CMV serostatus was available. Cytomegalovirus association was listed for 150 or so TCR beta chains.

Comments on this clone: Its target is not known.

The PCR contained 60 Vbeta and 13 Jbeta primers. The authors' processing: Tens of millions of unique TCR beta chains, roughly 11 million of them shared, were counted by a later analysis. TCRdb's copy holds only in-frame clones and misses some; the assay was immunoSEQ multiplex PCR. For V, J and clone size, that table is used; D and trimming come from the DNA. Of 100,000 to 150,000 clones listed, roughly three quarters are singletons. This chain links TRBV5-6 with TRBJ1-2; possible D gene TRBD1, 6 bases. This TCR was sampled from a male donor in good health and CMV-seronegative. The specimen sequenced was PBMCs. The CDR3 reads CASSDAKMDRIGGRYTF. CDR3 in DNA: TGTGCCAGCAGCGACGCTAAAATGGACAGAATCGGGGGGCGCTACACCTTC.